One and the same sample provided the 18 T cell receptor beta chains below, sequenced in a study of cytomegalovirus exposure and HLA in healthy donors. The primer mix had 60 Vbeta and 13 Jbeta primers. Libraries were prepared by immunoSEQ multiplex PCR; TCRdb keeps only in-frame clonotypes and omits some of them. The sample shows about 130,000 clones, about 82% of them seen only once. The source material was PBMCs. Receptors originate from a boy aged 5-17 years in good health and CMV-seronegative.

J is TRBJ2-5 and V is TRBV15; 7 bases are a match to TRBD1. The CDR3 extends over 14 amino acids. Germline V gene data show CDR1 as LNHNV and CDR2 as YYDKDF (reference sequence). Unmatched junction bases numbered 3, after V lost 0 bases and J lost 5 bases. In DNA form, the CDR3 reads TGTGCCACCAGCAGAGATCCCAGGGGGGAGACCCAGTACTTC. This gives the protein CATSRDPRGETQYF. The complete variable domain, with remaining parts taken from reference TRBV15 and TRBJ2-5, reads DAMVIQNPRYQVTQFGKPVTLSCSQTLNHNVMYWYQQKSSQAPKLLFHYYDKDFNNEADTPDNFQSRRPNTSFCFLDIRSPGLGDTAMYLCATSRDPRGETQYFGPGTRLLVL.

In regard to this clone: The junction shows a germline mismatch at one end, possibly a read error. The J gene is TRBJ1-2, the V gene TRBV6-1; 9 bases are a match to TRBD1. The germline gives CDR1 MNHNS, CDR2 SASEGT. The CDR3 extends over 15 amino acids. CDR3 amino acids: CASSEGTGVVYGYPF. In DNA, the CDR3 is TGTGCCAGCAGTGAAGGGACAGGGGTTGTCTATGGCTACCCCTTC.

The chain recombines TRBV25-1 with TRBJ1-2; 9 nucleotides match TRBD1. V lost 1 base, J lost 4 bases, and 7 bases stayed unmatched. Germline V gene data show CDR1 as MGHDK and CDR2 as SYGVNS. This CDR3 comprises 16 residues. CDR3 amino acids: CASSESSGTGIYGYTF. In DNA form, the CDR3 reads TGTGCCAGCAGTGAATCCTCCGGGACAGGGATCTATGGCTACACCTTC.

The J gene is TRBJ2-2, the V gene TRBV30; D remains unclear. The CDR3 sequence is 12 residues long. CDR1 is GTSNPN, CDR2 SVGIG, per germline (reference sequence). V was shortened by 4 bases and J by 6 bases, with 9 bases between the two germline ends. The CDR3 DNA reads TGTGCCTGGACTATCCTGGCCGGGGAGCTGTTTTTT. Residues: CAWTILAGELFF.

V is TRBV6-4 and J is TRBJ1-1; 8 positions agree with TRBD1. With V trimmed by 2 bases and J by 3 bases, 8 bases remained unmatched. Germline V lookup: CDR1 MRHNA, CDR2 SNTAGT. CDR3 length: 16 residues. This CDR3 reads CASSDPPNRGDTEAFF. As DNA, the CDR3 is TGTGCCAGCAGTGACCCACCAAACAGGGGGGACACTGAAGCTTTCTTT.

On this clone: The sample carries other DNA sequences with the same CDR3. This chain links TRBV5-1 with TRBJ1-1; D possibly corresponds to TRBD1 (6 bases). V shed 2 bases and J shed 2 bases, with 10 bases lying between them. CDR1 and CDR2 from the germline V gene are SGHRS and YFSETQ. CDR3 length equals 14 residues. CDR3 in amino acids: CASSLQGGNTEAFF. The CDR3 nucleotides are TGCGCCAGCAGCTTACAAGGGGGAAACACTGAAGCTTTCTTT.

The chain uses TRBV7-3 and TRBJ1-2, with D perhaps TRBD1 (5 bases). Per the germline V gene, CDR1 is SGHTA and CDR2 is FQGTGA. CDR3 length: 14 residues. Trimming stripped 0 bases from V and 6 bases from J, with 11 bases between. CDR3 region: CASSLTQLGDGYTF. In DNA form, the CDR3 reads TGTGCCAGCAGCTTAACCCAATTAGGGGATGGCTACACCTTC.

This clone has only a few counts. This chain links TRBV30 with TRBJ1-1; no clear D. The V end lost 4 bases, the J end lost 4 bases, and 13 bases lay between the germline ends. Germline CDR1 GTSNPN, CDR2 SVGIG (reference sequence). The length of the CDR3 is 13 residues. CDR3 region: CAWTLKPGTEAFF. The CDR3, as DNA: TGTGCCTGGACGCTTAAACCGGGCACTGAAGCTTTCTTT. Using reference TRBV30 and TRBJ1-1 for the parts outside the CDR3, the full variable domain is SQTIHQWPATLVQPVGSPLSLECTVEGTSNPNLYWYRQAAGRGLQLLFYSVGIGQISSEVPQNLSASRPQDRQFILSSKKLLLSDSGFYLCAWTLKPGTEAFFGQGTRLTVV.

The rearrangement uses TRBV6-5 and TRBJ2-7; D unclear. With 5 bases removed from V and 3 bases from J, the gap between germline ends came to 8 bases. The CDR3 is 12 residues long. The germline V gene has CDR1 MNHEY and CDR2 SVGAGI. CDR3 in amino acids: CASSHTIYEQYF. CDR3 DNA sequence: TGTGCCAGCAGTCACACTATCTACGAGCAGTACTTC.

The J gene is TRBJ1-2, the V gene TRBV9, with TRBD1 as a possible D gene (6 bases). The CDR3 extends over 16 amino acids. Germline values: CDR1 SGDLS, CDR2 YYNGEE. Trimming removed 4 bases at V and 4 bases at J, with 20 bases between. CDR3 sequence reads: CASSPNTGTFGYGYTF. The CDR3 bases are TGTGCCAGCAGCCCCAACACAGGGACCTTTGGCTATGGCTACACCTTC.

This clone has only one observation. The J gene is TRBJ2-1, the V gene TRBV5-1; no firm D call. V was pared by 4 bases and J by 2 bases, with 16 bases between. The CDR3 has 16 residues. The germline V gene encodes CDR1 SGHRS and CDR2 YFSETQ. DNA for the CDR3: TGCGCCAGCAGCCCAAGCCCCGAGGAGACCTACAATGAGCAGTTCTTC. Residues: CASSPSPEETYNEQFF. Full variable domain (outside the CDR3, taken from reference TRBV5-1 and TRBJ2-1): KAGVTQTPRYLIKTRGQQVTLSCSPISGHRSVSWYQQTPGQGLQFLFEYFSETQRNKGNFPGRFSGRQFSNSRSEMNVSTLELGDSALYLCASSPSPEETYNEQFFGPGTRLTVL.

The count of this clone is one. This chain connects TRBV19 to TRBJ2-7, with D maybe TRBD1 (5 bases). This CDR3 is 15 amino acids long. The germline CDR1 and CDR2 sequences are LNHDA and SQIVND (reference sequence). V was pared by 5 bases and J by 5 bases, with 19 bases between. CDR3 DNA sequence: TGTGCCAGTAGTCTTACTCAGGGAATCGGCCACGAGCAGTACTTC. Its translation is CASSLTQGIGHEQYF.

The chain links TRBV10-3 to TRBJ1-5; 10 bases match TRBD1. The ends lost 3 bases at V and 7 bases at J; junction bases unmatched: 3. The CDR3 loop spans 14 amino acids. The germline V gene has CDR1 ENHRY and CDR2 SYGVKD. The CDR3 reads CAISDGQGGQPQHF. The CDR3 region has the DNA TGTGCCATCAGTGACGGACAGGGGGGACAGCCCCAGCATTTT.

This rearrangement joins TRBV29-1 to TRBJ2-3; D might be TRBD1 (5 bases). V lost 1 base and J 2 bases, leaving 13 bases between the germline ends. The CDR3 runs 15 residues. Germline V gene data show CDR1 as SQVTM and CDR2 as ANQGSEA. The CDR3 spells CSVEGTQPFTDTQYF. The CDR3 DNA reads TGCAGCGTTGAAGGGACACAACCTTTCACAGATACGCAGTATTTT.

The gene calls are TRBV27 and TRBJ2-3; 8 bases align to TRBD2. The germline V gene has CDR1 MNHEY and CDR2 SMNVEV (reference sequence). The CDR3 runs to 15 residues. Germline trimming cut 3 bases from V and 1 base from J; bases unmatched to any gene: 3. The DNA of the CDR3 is TGTGCCAGCAGTTTTAGCGGGAAGGGCACAGATACGCAGTATTTT. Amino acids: CASSFSGKGTDTQYF.

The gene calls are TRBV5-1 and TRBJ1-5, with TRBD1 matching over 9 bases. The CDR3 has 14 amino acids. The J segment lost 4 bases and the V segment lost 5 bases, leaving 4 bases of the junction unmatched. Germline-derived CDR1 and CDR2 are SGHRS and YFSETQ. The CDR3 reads CASSPGTGNQPQHF. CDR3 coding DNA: TGCGCCAGCAGTCCCGGGACAGGGAATCAGCCCCAGCATTTT.

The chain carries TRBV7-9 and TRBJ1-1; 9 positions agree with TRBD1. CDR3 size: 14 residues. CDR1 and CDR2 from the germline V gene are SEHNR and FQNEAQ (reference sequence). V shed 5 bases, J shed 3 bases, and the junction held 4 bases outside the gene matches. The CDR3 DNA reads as TGTGCCAGCAGCCCCCGGGACAGGGACACTGAAGCTTTCTTT. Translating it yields CASSPRDRDTEAFF.

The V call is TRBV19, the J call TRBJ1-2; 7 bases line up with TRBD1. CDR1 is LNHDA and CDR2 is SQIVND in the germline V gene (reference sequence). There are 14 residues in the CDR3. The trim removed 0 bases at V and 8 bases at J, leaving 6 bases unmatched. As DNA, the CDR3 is TGTGCCAGTAGTATAGAGAGGGGGCGCGACGGCTACACCTTC. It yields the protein CASSIERGRDGYTF.